One sample yielded the 5 T cell receptor beta chains listed below, sequenced in a study of blood T cell repertoires in COVID-19. Profiled with immunoSEQ multiplex PCR; TCRdb holds only in-frame clones, not every one. The repertoire holds about 230,000 clones, with 88% as singletons. Sequenced input: peripheral blood. The source of these receptors is a woman aged 60-75 years with acute or convalescent COVID-19.

The V and J genes are TRBV5-8 and TRBJ1-4; TRBD1 aligns across 7 bases. CDR3 length: 16 amino acids. The V gene end was trimmed by 3 bases and the J gene end by 3 bases; junction bases not matched to a gene: 8. The germline gives CDR1 SGHTS, CDR2 YDEGEE. The CDR3 spells CASSSGTVRSNEKLFF. CDR3 bases: TGTGCCAGCAGCTCCGGGACAGTCCGATCTAATGAAAAACTGTTTTTT.

This clone turned up a few times. The chain joins TRBV19 to TRBJ1-1; TRBD1 is a possible D gene (5 bases). The CDR3 is 14 amino acids. V gave up 2 bases and J gave up 0 bases, with 7 bases separating them. Germline V lookup: CDR1 LNHDA, CDR2 SQIVND (reference sequence). CDR3 region: CASSIRGLNTEAFF. The CDR3 coding sequence is TGTGCCAGTAGTATAAGGGGCCTGAACACTGAAGCTTTCTTT.

The chain combines TRBV19 with TRBJ2-7; D might be TRBD1 (5 bases). V lost 8 bases, J lost 3 bases, and 11 bases lay in between. Germline CDR1 is LNHDA and CDR2 is SQIVND (reference sequence). CDR3 length: 12 amino acids. CDR3 coding DNA: TGTGCCAGTCGAGGCAGGGACTACGAGCAGTACTTC. This gives the protein CASRGRDYEQYF.

The chain combines TRBV28 with TRBJ2-7, with 7 bases fitting TRBD2. Trimming cost V 5 bases and J 7 bases; bases outside gene matches: 14. The V gene's germline CDR1 is MDHEN and CDR2 SYDVKM. The CDR3 has 15 amino acids. The CDR3 bases are TGTGCCAGCAGTCCTCCGGGACTCCAAGCGGGGGAGCAGTACTTC. It encodes CASSPPGLQAGEQYF.

This clone was detected only once. This sample includes further DNA sequences coding for the same CDR3. The chain joins TRBV5-1 to TRBJ2-7; D might be TRBD2 (5 bases). V lost 0 bases and J 0 bases, leaving 7 bases between the germline ends. CDR1 SGHRS and CDR2 YFSETQ come from the germline V gene. CDR3 size: 14 residues. The CDR3 bases are TGCGCCAGCAGCTTGGGTGGGAGCTCCTACGAGCAGTACTTC. Translated: CASSLGGSSYEQYF.